A single sample is the source of the 27 T cell receptor beta chains below, sequenced in a study of cytomegalovirus exposure and HLA in healthy donors. PCR amplification relied on 60 Vbeta primers (plus 13 Jbeta primers). Clones were sequenced by immunoSEQ multiplex PCR, and TCRdb holds only the in-frame ones, with some missing. The table has 100,000 to 150,000 clones, 75% to 85% seen once. The sequencing sample was made of PBMCs. The receptors here all came from a man aged 25-40 years in good health and CMV-seropositive.

V gene TRBV30 combines with J gene TRBJ2-2, with D possibly being TRBD1 (5 bases). The CDR3 spans 15 residues. V was trimmed by 0 bases and J by 5 bases, leaving 13 bases between them. Germline CDR1 and CDR2: GTSNPN and SVGIG (reference sequence). CDR3 residues: CAWSVLLAGTGELFF. DNA of the CDR3: TGTGCCTGGAGTGTTTTGTTAGCAGGGACCGGGGAGCTGTTTTTT.

In the case of this clone: Other DNA sequences in this specimen translate into the identical CDR3. The rearrangement joins TRBV4-2 to TRBJ2-2, with D possibly matching TRBD1 (6 bases). CDR3 length: 16 amino acids. The V gene's germline CDR1 is LGHNA and CDR2 YNFKEQ. V gave up 3 bases and J gave up 8 bases, with 19 bases separating them. CDR3 in amino acids: CASSQADLRGSGELFF. The CDR3 DNA follows: TGTGCCAGCAGCCAGGCGGATCTCAGGGGATCAGGGGAGCTGTTTTTT.

The chain carries TRBV7-5 and TRBJ2-2; no check of the table's D call, TRBD2, against the DNA was made. TRBV7-5 is listed as a pseudogene. The CDR3 runs to 17 residues. DNA for the CDR3: TGTGCCAGAAGCAAACTAGCGGGGGGGATTAACACCGGGGAGCTGTTTTTT. It translates to CARSKLAGGINTGELFF.

The chain couples TRBV9 to TRBJ2-5, with a possible D match to TRBD2 (6 bases). The CDR3 totals 17 residues. Trimming removed 4 bases from V and 1 base from J, with 20 bases in between. CDR1 is SGDLS and CDR2 is YYNGEE in the germline V gene. Here the CDR3 reads CASSPTEGRGLQETQYF. The DNA for the CDR3 is TGTGCCAGCAGCCCGACAGAGGGGCGGGGTCTCCAAGAGACCCAGTACTTC.

This chain uses TRBV27 with TRBJ2-1; tentative D call: TRBD1 (6 bases). This CDR3 is built from 15 residues. Germline loops: CDR1 MNHEY, CDR2 SMNVEV (reference sequence). V was pared by 5 bases and J by 0 bases, with 11 bases between. CDR3 residues: CASSPGQFSYNEQFF. DNA for the CDR3: TGTGCCAGCAGTCCCGGACAGTTCTCCTACAATGAGCAGTTCTTC.

This rearrangement joins TRBV6-1 to TRBJ2-3, with D possibly matching TRBD2 (5 bases). The germline CDR1 and CDR2 sequences are MNHNS and SASEGT. V lost 6 bases to trimming and J lost 3 bases, with 13 bases between them. The CDR3 is made up of 14 amino acids. The CDR3 coding sequence is TGTGCCAGCAGAACCGGGGTTAAGACAGATACGCAGTATTTT. Amino acids: CASRTGVKTDTQYF.

In this sample, this clone turned up once. The chain joins TRBV9 to TRBJ1-1, with D tentatively TRBD1 (6 bases). This CDR3 has 13 residues. V was pared by 0 bases and J by 8 bases, with 11 bases between. CDR1 and CDR2 (germline): SGDLS, YYNGEE. Here the CDR3 reads CASSVVDRKEAFF. Written as DNA, the CDR3 is TGTGCCAGCAGCGTAGTGGACAGAAAAGAAGCTTTCTTT.

The gene calls are TRBV5-1 and TRBJ2-1; possibly TRBD1 for D (6 bases). Trimming left V 4 bases short and J 1 base short, with 12 bases between. From germline, CDR1 is SGHRS and CDR2 YFSETQ. This CDR3 has 15 residues. This CDR3 is CASSLQGESYNEQFF. DNA of the CDR3: TGCGCCAGCAGCCTACAGGGAGAGTCCTACAATGAGCAGTTCTTC.

The chain recombines TRBV5-5 with TRBJ2-5, with TRBD1 matching over 8 bases. Near its end, the DNA agrees better with TRBJ2-7, so the J call may be wrong. CDR1 and CDR2 from the germline V gene are SGHKS and YYEKEE (reference sequence). This CDR3 is built from 15 residues. This chain's CDR3 is CASSRTGTDSYEQYF. The CDR3 coding sequence is TGTGCCAGCAGTCGGACAGGGACCGACTCCTACGAGCAGTACTTC.

For the CDR3, the DNA is TGCGCCAGCAGCCAAGACGGCGGGGGGACCGTCACAGATACGCAGTATTTT. Amino acid sequence: CASSQDGGGTVTDTQYF. This chain connects TRBV4-1 to TRBJ2-3, with 8 bases lining up with TRBD2. Per the germline V gene, CDR1 is MGHRA and CDR2 is YSYEKL. The CDR3 totals 17 residues. V was clipped by 0 bases and J by 2 bases; unmatched bases: 7.

The chain combines TRBV10-2 with TRBJ1-1; TRBD1 might be the D (6 bases). Trimming took 6 bases from V and 11 from J, leaving 19 bases between them. The CDR3 runs 13 residues. CDR1 is WSHSY, CDR2 SAAADI, per germline. The CDR3 sequence: CASRDSHLGEAFF. CDR3 nucleotide sequence: TGCGCCAGCAGGGACAGTCACCTCGGGGAGGCTTTCTTT.

This clone turned up a few times. The chain joins TRBV6-1 to TRBJ1-5; 7 bases agree with TRBD1. The CDR3 covers 17 residues. The V segment lost 2 bases and the J segment 3 bases; nucleotides outside the gene matches: 10. CDR1 and CDR2 from the germline V gene are MNHNS and SASEGT. The CDR3, as DNA: TGTGCCAGCAGTGAAATAGGGACAGCCTCTCTCAATCAGCCCCAGCATTTT. It yields the protein CASSEIGTASLNQPQHF.

V gene TRBV5-1 combines with J gene TRBJ2-1; TRBD1 matches at 10 bases. CDR1 and CDR2 (germline): SGHRS, YFSETQ. The CDR3 has 14 amino acids. Trimming took 4 bases from V and 8 from J; bases not matched to a gene: 6. CDR3 region: CASSPGTGEDEQFF. CDR3 in DNA: TGCGCCAGCAGCCCCGGGACAGGGGAGGATGAGCAGTTCTTC.

The gene calls are TRBV6-5 and TRBJ1-5; TRBD1 matches 7 bases. After removal of 6 bases from V and 2 bases from J, the junction contained 7 bases not matched to a gene. The CDR3 has 15 amino acids. CDR1 is MNHEY and CDR2 is SVGAGI in the germline V gene. The DNA of the CDR3 is TGTGCCAGCAGCTCTAGGACAGGACGCAATCAGCCCCAGCATTTT. Translating gives CASSSRTGRNQPQHF.

The chain links TRBV10-1 to TRBJ1-1; TRBD1 matches at 8 bases. V gave up 6 bases and J gave up 10 bases; unmatched junction bases: 10. This CDR3 spans 13 amino acids. Per germline, CDR1 WNHNN and CDR2 SYGVQD (reference sequence). CDR3 DNA: TGCGCCAGCAGATCCGGGACAGGAGGTCCAGCTTTCTTT. This encodes CASRSGTGGPAFF.

The chain recombines TRBV5-1 with TRBJ1-2; 10 bases are a match to TRBD1. V shed 4 bases and J 7 bases; nucleotides not matched to a gene: 10. Germline CDR1 and CDR2: SGHRS and YFSETQ. This CDR3 has 15 residues. CDR3 sequence: CASSPRTGGIGGYTF. The DNA of the CDR3 is TGCGCCAGCAGCCCTCGGACAGGGGGGATTGGTGGCTACACCTTC.

V is TRBV7-2 and J is TRBJ1-6; D may be TRBD1 (6 bases). The V and J ends lost 2 bases and 8 bases respectively, with 10 bases between them. Germline CDR1 reads SGHTA; CDR2 reads FQGNSA. CDR3 length equals 14 residues. CDR3 coding DNA: TGTGCCAGCAGCTTAAGAGGGGGGGATTCACCCCTCCACTTT. Translating gives CASSLRGGDSPLHF.

On this clone itself: A read error may account for a junction end that differs from germline. The chain combines TRBV6-1 with TRBJ1-5, with a possible D match to TRBD1 (6 bases). The CDR3 contains 11 residues. In germline, CDR1 is MNHNS, CDR2 SASEGT. The CDR3 sequence is CASSLRDTQFF. CDR3 coding DNA: TGTGCCAGCAGTCTCCGGGACACGCAATTTTTT.

The J gene is TRBJ2-7, the V gene TRBV2; 7 bases fit TRBD1. V trimming: 6 bases; J trimming: 7 bases; junction bases outside the gene matches: 21. The CDR3 has 17 residues. Germline values: CDR1 SNHLY, CDR2 FYNNEI. CDR3 sequence: CASSHTPGQRFLEEQYF. The CDR3 DNA sequence: TGTGCCAGCAGCCACACCCCGGGACAGCGATTCTTGGAAGAGCAGTACTTC.

The V gene is TRBV5-1, the J gene TRBJ2-5; 7 bases line up with TRBD2. The V segment lost 4 bases and the J segment 3 bases; nucleotides outside the gene matches: 3. The CDR3 runs to 13 residues. The germline V gene has CDR1 SGHRS and CDR2 YFSETQ. The chain's CDR3 is CASSSGLEETQYF. The CDR3 DNA sequence: TGCGCCAGCAGCAGCGGACTAGAAGAGACCCAGTACTTC.

Only a few counts were recorded for this clone. This chain uses TRBV11-3 with TRBJ2-3; 8 bases line up with TRBD2. With 5 bases clipped from V and 1 base from J, the junction kept 5 bases outside the gene matches. This CDR3 has 15 residues. The germline V gene encodes CDR1 SGHNT and CDR2 YENEEA. The DNA for the CDR3 is TGTGCCAGCAGCACGGGGGGGCGGGGCACAGATACGCAGTATTTT. Protein product: CASSTGGRGTDTQYF.

This chain links TRBV7-8 with TRBJ2-6; 7 bases fit TRBD1. With 4 bases clipped from V and 0 bases from J, the junction kept 15 bases outside the gene matches. Germline V lookup: CDR1 SGHVS, CDR2 FQNEAQ. The CDR3 consists of 20 residues. CDR3 coding DNA: TGTGCCAGCAGCTATACACGTCCTAGGACAGGATACTCTGGGGCCAACGTCCTGACTTTC. It is translated as CASSYTRPRTGYSGANVLTF.

The rearrangement joins TRBV2 to TRBJ2-2; the match to TRBD1 covers 7 bases. The CDR3 consists of 14 residues. V lost 4 bases and J lost 7; bases outside the gene matches: 6. Looked up from germline, CDR1 is SNHLY and CDR2 is FYNNEI. CDR3: CASSGWDRSGELFF. CDR3 DNA: TGTGCCAGCAGTGGATGGGACAGAAGCGGGGAGCTGTTTTTT.

About this clone: At one end, the junction sequence differs from germline, possibly due to a read error. The chain uses TRBV2 and TRBJ2-4; TRBD1 matches at 7 bases. This CDR3 region has 17 residues. Germline loops: CDR1 SNHLY, CDR2 FYNNEI. The CDR3 sequence is CASSEGWTGLAKNSQYF. DNA for the CDR3: TGTGCCAGCAGTGAAGGGTGGACAGGTCTAGCCAAAAACAGTCAGTACTTC.

A word on this clone: A read error may produce the germline difference seen at one junction end. V usage is TRBV6-4 and J usage is TRBJ1-5; 10 nucleotides match TRBD1. Germline V lookup: CDR1 MRHNA, CDR2 SNTAGT. The CDR3 contains 14 residues. The CDR3 loop reads CASSDGTGEQLQHF. The CDR3 nucleotides are TGTGCCAGCAGTGACGGGACAGGGGAGCAGCTCCAGCATTTT.

J is TRBJ1-5 and V is TRBV19, with D unresolved. Germline CDR1 and CDR2: LNHDA and SQIVND (reference sequence). The CDR3 length is 17 residues. The V and J ends lost 2 bases and 0 bases respectively, with 14 bases between them. CDR3 region: CASSINLGAYSNQPQHF. The CDR3 DNA follows: TGTGCCAGTAGTATAAATCTCGGAGCCTATAGCAATCAGCCCCAGCATTTT.

The chain uses TRBV28 and TRBJ1-1; the D gene is possibly TRBD1 (5 bases). Trimming cost V 3 bases and J 3 bases, with 11 bases left between them. The length of the CDR3 is 14 residues. Germline assignment: CDR1 MDHEN and CDR2 SYDVKM. The CDR3 region has the DNA TGTGCCAGCAGTTTCGGCACAGGATACACTGAAGCTTTCTTT. Amino acid sequence: CASSFGTGYTEAFF.